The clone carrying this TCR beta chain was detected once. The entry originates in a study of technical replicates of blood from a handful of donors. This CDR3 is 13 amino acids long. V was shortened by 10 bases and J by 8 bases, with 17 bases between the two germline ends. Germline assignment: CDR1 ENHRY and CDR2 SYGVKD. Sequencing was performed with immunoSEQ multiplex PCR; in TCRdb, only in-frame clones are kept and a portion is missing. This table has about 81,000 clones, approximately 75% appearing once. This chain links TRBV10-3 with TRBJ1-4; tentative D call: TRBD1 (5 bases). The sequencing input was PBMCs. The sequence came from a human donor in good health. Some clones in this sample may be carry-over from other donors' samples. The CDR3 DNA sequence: TGTGCCACCCGGGGCCGGGAGGGGGAAAAACTGTTTTTT. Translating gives CATRGREGEKLFF.